This T cell receptor beta chain was sequenced for a study of blood T cells in healthy people across ages. CDR1 is LGHNA and CDR2 is YSLEER in the germline V gene. The germline V and J ends were trimmed by 0 bases and 8 bases, with 17 bases remaining between them. CDR3 length equals 16 residues. Primers used in a second PCR of about 6 to 11 cycles were a sample-barcoded 5' primer and a J-beta primer mix. TCRdb processed the 5' RACE reads anew with MiXCR; each CDR3 protein has one entry. This table has about 1.5 million distinct CDR3 sequences, less than 45% appearing once. The table lists this clonotype with a few counts.

This TCR came from a woman between 18 and 29 years old in good health. Sequenced material: blood. The chain joins TRBV4-3 to TRBJ2-1, with D uncertain. Here the CDR3 reads CASSQDFGRTGDEQFF. CDR3 DNA sequence: TGCGCCAGCAGCCAAGATTTCGGAAGGACCGGCGATGAGCAGTTCTTC.